This is a list of T cell receptor beta chains from one sample in a study of blood T cell repertoires in COVID-19. Some clones are missing from TCRdb's copy, which holds only in-frame ones; the method was immunoSEQ multiplex PCR. The sample contains a few hundred thousand clones, over 75% of which appear only once. The sequenced sample was peripheral blood. All receptors derive from a human donor in a cohort sampled during active COVID-19. The CDR3 runs from the conserved cysteine through the conserved F or W. The D gene is left open where the match is weak. Clone size is stated in some rows and not others, as once, few, many or a class when expanded.

V	size	D	J	DNA	CDR3
TRBV11-2	NA	TRBD2	TRBJ2-1	TGTGCCAGCAGCTTAGCTAGCGGGAGTAGTAGTGAGCAGTTCTTC	CASSLASGSSSEQFF
TRBV4-1	NA	TRBD2	TRBJ2-7	TGCGCCAGCAGCCAAGGTCCTAGCGGGGACTACGAGCAGTACTTC	CASSQGPSGDYEQYF
TRBV7-9	NA	NA	TRBJ2-5	TGTGCCAGCAGCTTATATTTTCAGAAAGAGACCCAGTACTTC	CASSLYFQKETQYF
TRBV10-3	NA	TRBD1	TRBJ1-5	TGTGCCATCCGGGACAGGGGCGGCCAGCCCCAGCATTTT	CAIRDRGGQPQHF
TRBV28	NA	NA	TRBJ2-4	TGTGCCAGCAGTACGGAGGGGCTGGACATTCAGTACTTC	CASSTEGLDIQYF
TRBV5-6	NA	TRBD2	TRBJ2-7	TGTGCCAGCAGCTTGTTAATAGCGGGGCCCTCCTACGAGCAGTACTTC	CASSLLIAGPSYEQYF
TRBV3-1/TRBV3-2	NA	NA	TRBJ2-5	TGTGCCAGCAGCCCCGGACAGAGACAGTACTTC	CASSPGQRQYF
TRBV6-1	NA	NA	TRBJ1-5	TGTGCCAGCAGTGAAGGAGAGGTCCTGCCCCAGCATTTT	CASSEGEVLPQHF
TRBV24-1	NA	NA	TRBJ1-5	TGTGCCACCGGGGCGAGTTGGTCAACGGAAAATAGCAATCAGCCCCAGCATTTT	CATGASWSTENSNQPQHF
TRBV7-9	NA	NA	TRBJ1-1	TGTGCCAGCAGCTTAGGTCGGGGTTGGACTGAAGCTTTCTTT	CASSLGRGWTEAFF
TRBV6-2/TRBV6-3	NA	TRBD1	TRBJ1-2	TGTGCCAGCAGTTACGGTTCCAGGGGGGGCTACACCTTC	CASSYGSRGGYTF
TRBV10-3	NA	NA	TRBJ1-1	TGTGCCATCAGTGAGTTGGAGGGCGACACTGAAGCTTTCTTT	CAISELEGDTEAFF
TRBV3-1/TRBV3-2	NA	NA	TRBJ2-7	TGTGCCAGCAGCCAAGATCTGGGGACTGACGAGCAGTACTTC	CASSQDLGTDEQYF
TRBV24-1	NA	TRBD1	TRBJ2-1	TGTGCCACCAGTGAAACAGGGGGCTCCCTCTACAATGAGCAGTTCTTC	CATSETGGSLYNEQFF
TRBV4-1	NA	NA	TRBJ2-7	TGCGCCAGCAGCCGAAGGATGGGGGAGGATTTTCACGAGCAGTACTTC	CASSRRMGEDFHEQYF
TRBV28	NA	NA	TRBJ1-2	TGTGCCAGCCACGTCAGTCGGCGGGCTGACTATGGCTACACCTTC	CASHVSRRADYGYTF
TRBV11-3	NA	TRBD1	TRBJ1-4	TGTGCCAGCAGCTTAATTAGGGGGCGCAATGAAAAACTGTTTTTT	CASSLIRGRNEKLFF
TRBV6-5	NA	NA	TRBJ2-7	TGTGCCAGCAACCGACAGGCCACCTACGAGCAGTACTTC	CASNRQATYEQYF
TRBV3-1/TRBV3-2	NA	TRBD1	TRBJ1-2	TGTGCCAGCAGCCAGGATACAGGGGGTTATGGCTACACCTTC	CASSQDTGGYGYTF
TRBV4-3	NA	TRBD2	TRBJ2-7	TGCGCCAGCAGCCAAGATCGGGCTAGCGGGGCCTACGAGCAGTACTTC	CASSQDRASGAYEQYF
TRBV6-5	NA	NA	TRBJ2-7	TGTGCCAGCACCGCGGGCTCTTGGGGTGAGCAGTACTTC	CASTAGSWGEQYF
TRBV18	NA	NA	TRBJ1-1	TGTGCCAGCTCACCACAAGACACCTTGAACACTGAAGCTTTCTTT	CASSPQDTLNTEAFF
TRBV11-3	NA	NA	TRBJ2-1	TGTGCCAGCAGCTTAGGAGGCTCAAATGAGCAGTTCTTC	CASSLGGSNEQFF
TRBV4-2	NA	TRBD2	TRBJ2-5	TGTGCCAGCAGCCAAGGGCGGGGGGGCCGGGAGACCCAGTACTTC	CASSQGRGGRETQYF
TRBV5-4	few	TRBD1	TRBJ2-1	TGTGCCAGCAGCTTAATCTGGACAGGGCGATCCTACAATGAGCAGTTCTTC	CASSLIWTGRSYNEQFF
TRBV4-3	NA	NA	TRBJ2-2	TGCGCCAGCAGCCAAACTCTTATAGTAGCCACCGGGGAGCTGTTTTTT	CASSQTLIVATGELFF